This T cell receptor (beta chain) stems from a study of T-cell reconstitution after alpha-beta-depleted transplantation in children. As it was prepared, the TCRbeta library received unique molecular identifiers. Using its own MiXCR run on the PCR reads, TCRdb lists one record per CDR3 protein. This table has 150,000 to 250,000 distinct CDR3 sequences, roughly 14% appearing once. At least ten counts were recorded for this clonotype. This CDR3 region has 14 residues. Germline loops: CDR1 SGHVS, CDR2 FNYEAQ. The V gene lost 4 bases and the J gene lost 4 bases, with 12 bases spanning the gap. This TCR was recovered from a human donor who donated a stem cell graft to a child with acute lymphoblastic leukemia. The rearrangement uses TRBV7-6 and TRBJ2-3; D is unclear. The sequences come from PBMCs from the stem cell graft donor, collected from the stem cell graft. The CDR3 nucleotides are TGTGCCAGCAGCTATTCGCGCGGTGCAGATACGCAGTATTTT. This encodes CASSYSRGADTQYF.